This entry lists 5 T cell receptor beta chains sequenced from one sample in a study of CD8 T cells in ankylosing spondylitis. TCRdb recomputed calls from the 5' RACE reads with MiXCR, one row per CDR3 protein. This table has 200,000 to 250,000 distinct CDR3 sequences, about 11% appearing once. Input material: blood, either unsorted or a sorted T cell fraction (not recorded which). All receptors come from a male donor with ankylosing spondylitis or in good health (not recorded which).

This sequence joins TRBV3-1 and TRBJ1-1, with a possible D match to TRBD1 (5 bases). There are 15 residues in the CDR3. Germline V CDR1 and CDR2: LGHDT, YNNKEL (reference sequence). V lost 1 base and J lost 5, with 14 bases in between. The CDR3 loop is CASSQGVQGGTEAFF. CDR3 nucleotides: TGTGCCAGCAGCCAAGGCGTTCAGGGTGGGACTGAAGCTTTCTTT.

The J gene is TRBJ1-2, the V gene TRBV12-3 or TRBV12-4, with D tentatively TRBD1 (5 bases). The germline V and J ends were trimmed by 0 bases and 7 bases, with 12 bases remaining between them. The CDR3 extends over 14 amino acids. This chain's CDR3 is CASSLATRDRGYTF. The CDR3 DNA is TGTGCCAGCAGTTTAGCCACAAGGGACCGTGGCTACACCTTC.

This clonotype was seen only a few times. This chain connects TRBV6-2 or TRBV6-3 to TRBJ2-7; 8 positions match TRBD1. V lost 7 bases and J lost 6; bases outside the gene matches: 11. The CDR3 length is 14 residues. The germline V gene encodes CDR1 MNHEY and CDR2 SVGEGT. DNA for the CDR3: TGTGCCAGCACGACCGGACAGGGACATCGCGAGCAGTACTTC. Translation gives CASTTGQGHREQYF.

The chain links TRBV7-9 to TRBJ2-5; 7 positions agree with TRBD2. V was pared by 6 bases and J by 5 bases, with 9 bases of the junction left unmatched. The CDR3 spans 14 residues. CDR1 and CDR2 from the germline V gene are SEHNR and FQNEAQ (reference sequence). The CDR3, as DNA: TGTGCCAGCAGTTCATTTCTCGGGGGGGAGACCCAGTACTTC. It specifies CASSSFLGGETQYF.

V gene TRBV5-1 combines with J gene TRBJ1-2; TRBD1 aligns across 11 bases. Germline assignment: CDR1 SGHRS and CDR2 YFSETQ. Trimming removed 4 bases from V and 4 bases from J; junction bases left unmatched: 6. This CDR3 is 15 amino acids long. The CDR3 nucleotides read TGCGCCAGCAGCCTCGGGACAGGGGGGAGCTATGGCTACACCTTC. Translation gives CASSLGTGGSYGYTF.